A few counts support the clone carrying this T cell receptor beta chain. Its antigen is currently unknown. The sample comes from a study of shared clonotypes between healthy human individuals. The CDR3 is made up of 16 amino acids. The study, taken as a whole, reports: With a handful of donors compared, approximately 5% of naive CD4 clonotypes were shared.

An assay was performed, and its level was deep. Repertoires were generated with immunoSEQ multiplex PCR, while TCRdb's copy carries only in-frame clones and drops some. This table holds 600,000 to 750,000 clones, about two thirds found once. Specimen: memory CD4+ T cells sorted from blood. Subset of the sample: CD45RA-negative fraction. This chain joins TRBV21-1 and TRBJ2-2; the tabulated D call, TRBD2, remains unverified against the DNA. TRBV21-1 is assigned pseudogene status. The sequence derives from a woman in her 30s in good health. This CDR3 is CASSKSERLNTGELFF. Written as DNA, the CDR3 is TGTGCCAGCAGCAAATCGGAGCGGCTGAACACCGGGGAGCTGTTTTTT.